The clone carrying this T cell receptor (beta chain) was seen ten or more times. Antigen unknown. V shed 5 bases, J shed 6 bases, and the junction held 6 bases outside the gene matches. Germline lookup yields CDR1 MDHEN and CDR2 SYDVKM. The CDR3 is made up of 13 amino acids. These data come from a study of T-cell reconstitution after alpha-beta-depleted transplantation in children. Molecular barcoding with unique molecular identifiers was used for the TCRbeta library. Each CDR3 protein gets one entry after TCRdb re-called the PCR reads with MiXCR. The top ten hold about two fifths of the sample, which has around 200,000 distinct CDR3 sequences, approximately 17% seen once. Study-level results: The study reportedly traced alpha-beta T cells about two months after transplant to several hundred expanded graft clones. Surviving thymic progenitors and recipient T cells were the source of high TCRbeta diversity at day 60 in some patients. Counts and diversity of T cells one year after transplant came mostly from newly produced T cells.

The chain combines TRBV28 with TRBJ2-7; 8 nucleotides line up with TRBD1. The source of this sequence is a male patient aged 2-15 years who had a stem cell transplant for acute lymphoblastic leukemia, so the T cells may come from the graft donor. This material consisted of PBMCs, mostly from graft donor cells, taken 360 days after TCRalphabeta/CD19-depleted stem cell transplant. Here the CDR3 DNA reads TGTGCCAGCAGTCGGGACAGGTTAAGCGAGCAGTACTTC. Amino acid sequence: CASSRDRLSEQYF.